This T cell receptor beta chain comes out of a study of HIV-infected children after antiretroviral therapy interruption. Study as a whole: Most children had recorded EBV and CMV exposure. Interruption-arm samples span weeks 0, 12, interruption end (24 or 48), and about 3 years post-study.

The sample holds many counts of this clonotype. Its antigen is not identified. Findings of the study overall: Naive CD4+ Gini coefficient rose by interruption end, suggesting clonal expansion.

The TCR library was built from RNA with a 3' RACE protocol and unique molecular identifiers. In TCRdb, the 3' RACE reads were re-called with MiXCR into one record per CDR3 protein. The sample has around 40,000 distinct CDR3 sequences, about 6.5% seen once. Treatment reported: PENTA 11 planned treatment interruption arm or continuous ART arm. The TCR sequence derives from a pool of human donors with HIV. The starting material was CD45RA+ CD4+ T cells from PBMCs, pooled from several time points, obtained from a donor given antiretroviral therapy, either interrupted or continuous. Subset noted: naive CD4+ CD45RA+ CD45RO- T cells.

The CDR3 loop reads CASSSSKGLATGEQYF. The CDR3 coding sequence is TGTGCCAGCAGCTCCAGCAAGGGACTAGCTACAGGAGAGCAGTACTTC. This chain links TRBV11-2 with TRBJ2-7, with 9 bases lining up with TRBD2. Germline assignment: CDR1 SGHAT and CDR2 FQNNGV. CDR3 size: 16 residues. J was trimmed by 7 bases and V by 4 bases; bases with no gene match: 14.